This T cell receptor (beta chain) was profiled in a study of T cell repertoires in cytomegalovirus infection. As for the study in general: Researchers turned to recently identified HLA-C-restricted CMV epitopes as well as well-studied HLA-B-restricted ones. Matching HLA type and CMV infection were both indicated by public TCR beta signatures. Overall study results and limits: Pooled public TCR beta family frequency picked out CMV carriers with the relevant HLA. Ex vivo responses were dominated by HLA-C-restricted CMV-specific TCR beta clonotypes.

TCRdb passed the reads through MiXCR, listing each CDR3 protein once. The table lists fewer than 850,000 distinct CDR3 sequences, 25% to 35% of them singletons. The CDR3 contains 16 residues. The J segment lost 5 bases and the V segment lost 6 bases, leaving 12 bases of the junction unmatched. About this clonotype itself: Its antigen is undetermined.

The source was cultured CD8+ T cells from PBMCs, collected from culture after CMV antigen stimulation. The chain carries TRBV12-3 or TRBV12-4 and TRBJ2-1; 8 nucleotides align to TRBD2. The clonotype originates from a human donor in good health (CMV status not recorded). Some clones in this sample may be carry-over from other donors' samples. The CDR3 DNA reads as TGTGCCAGCAGACGTCACGGGGGGGCTTACCACAATGAGCAGTTCTTC. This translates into CASRRHGGAYHNEQFF.